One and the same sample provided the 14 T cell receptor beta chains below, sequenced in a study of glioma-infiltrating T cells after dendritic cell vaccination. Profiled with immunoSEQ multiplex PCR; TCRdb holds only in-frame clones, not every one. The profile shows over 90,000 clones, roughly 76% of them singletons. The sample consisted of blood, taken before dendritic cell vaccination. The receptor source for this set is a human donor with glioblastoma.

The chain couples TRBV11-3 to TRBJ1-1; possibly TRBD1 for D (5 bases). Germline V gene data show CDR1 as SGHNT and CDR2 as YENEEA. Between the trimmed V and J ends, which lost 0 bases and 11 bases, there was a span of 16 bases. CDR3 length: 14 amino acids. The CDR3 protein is CASSLEGGTVAAFF. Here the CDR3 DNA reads TGTGCCAGCAGCTTAGAGGGGGGAACAGTCGCGGCTTTCTTT.

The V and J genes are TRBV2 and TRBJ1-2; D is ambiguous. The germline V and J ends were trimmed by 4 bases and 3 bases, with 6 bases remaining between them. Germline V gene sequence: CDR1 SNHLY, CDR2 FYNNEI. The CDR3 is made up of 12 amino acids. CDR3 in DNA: TGTGCCAGCAGTGTTGGAGACTATGGCTACACCTTC. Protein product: CASSVGDYGYTF.

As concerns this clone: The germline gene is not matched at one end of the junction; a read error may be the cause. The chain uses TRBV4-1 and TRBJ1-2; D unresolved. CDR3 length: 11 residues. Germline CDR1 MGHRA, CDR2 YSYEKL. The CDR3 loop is CASSQDVRPVF. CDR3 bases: TGCGCCAGCAGCCAAGACGTGCGTCCGGTATTC.

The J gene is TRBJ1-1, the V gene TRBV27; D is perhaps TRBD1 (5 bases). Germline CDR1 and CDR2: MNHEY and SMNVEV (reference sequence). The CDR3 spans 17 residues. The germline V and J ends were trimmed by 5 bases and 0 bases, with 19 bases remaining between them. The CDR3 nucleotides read TGTGCCAGCAGTCCCCTGGACACTCCCGGAATGAACACTGAAGCTTTCTTT. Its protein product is CASSPLDTPGMNTEAFF.

CDR3 DNA: TGTGCCAGCAGCTTAGACAGGGGAGGAGCTGAAGCTTTCTTT. It is translated as CASSLDRGGAEAFF. The chain couples TRBV7-8 to TRBJ1-1; 7 bases fit TRBD1. Germline V gives CDR1 SGHVS, CDR2 FQNEAQ. There are 14 residues in the CDR3. The V segment lost 1 base and the J segment 6 bases; nucleotides outside the gene matches: 5.

This CDR3 is CASSLGGLRGTQETQYF. The CDR3 DNA sequence: TGTGCCAGCAGCTTAGGTGGCTTGCGGGGGACACAAGAGACCCAGTACTTC. The chain couples TRBV7-2 to TRBJ2-5; a weak D match, TRBD2 (7 bases). The V gene lost 1 base and the J gene lost 2 bases, with 17 bases spanning the gap. This CDR3 has 17 amino acids. The germline V gene encodes CDR1 SGHTA and CDR2 FQGNSA.

This chain's CDR3 is CASRTQGVRAKLFF. The CDR3 nucleotides read TGTGCCAGCAGAACACAGGGGGTTAGGGCAAAACTGTTTTTT. The chain carries TRBV6-6 and TRBJ1-4, with 8 nucleotides matching TRBD1. V was clipped by 6 bases and J by 10 bases; unmatched bases: 10. CDR3 length: 14 residues. Germline values: CDR1 MNHNY, CDR2 SVGAGI (reference sequence).

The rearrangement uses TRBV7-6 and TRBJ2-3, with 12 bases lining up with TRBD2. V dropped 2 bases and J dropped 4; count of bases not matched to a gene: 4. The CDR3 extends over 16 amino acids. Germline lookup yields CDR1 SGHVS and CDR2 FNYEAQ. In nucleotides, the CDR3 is TGTGCCAGCAGCTTACTAGCGGGGGGGCCCGCAGATACGCAGTATTTT. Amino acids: CASSLLAGGPADTQYF.

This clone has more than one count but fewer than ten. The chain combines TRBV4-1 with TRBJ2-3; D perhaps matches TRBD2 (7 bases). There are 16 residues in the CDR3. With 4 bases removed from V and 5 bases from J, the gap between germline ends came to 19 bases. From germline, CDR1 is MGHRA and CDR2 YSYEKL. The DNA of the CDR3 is TGCGCCAGCAGCCCAGGGGAGGGGTTTGTGGGAGATACGCAGTATTTT. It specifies CASSPGEGFVGDTQYF.

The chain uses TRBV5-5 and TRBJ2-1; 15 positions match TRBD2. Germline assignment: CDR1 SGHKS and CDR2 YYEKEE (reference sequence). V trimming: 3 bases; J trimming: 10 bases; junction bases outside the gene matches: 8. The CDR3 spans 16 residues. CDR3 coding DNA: TGTGCCAGCAGCTGGCGGGGACTAGCGGGGGGCCGGGAGCAGTTCTTC. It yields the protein CASSWRGLAGGREQFF. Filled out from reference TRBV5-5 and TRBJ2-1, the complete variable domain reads DAGVTQSPTHLIKTRGQQVTLRCSPISGHKSVSWYQQVLGQGPQFIFQYYEKEERGRGNFPDRFSARQFPNYSSELNVNALLLGDSALYLCASSWRGLAGGREQFFGPGTRLTVL.

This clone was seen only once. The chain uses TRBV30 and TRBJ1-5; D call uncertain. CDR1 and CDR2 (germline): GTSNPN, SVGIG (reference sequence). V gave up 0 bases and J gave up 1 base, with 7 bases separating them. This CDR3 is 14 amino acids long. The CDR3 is CAWSVSVSNQPQHF. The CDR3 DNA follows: TGTGCCTGGAGTGTATCCGTGAGCAATCAGCCCCAGCATTTT.

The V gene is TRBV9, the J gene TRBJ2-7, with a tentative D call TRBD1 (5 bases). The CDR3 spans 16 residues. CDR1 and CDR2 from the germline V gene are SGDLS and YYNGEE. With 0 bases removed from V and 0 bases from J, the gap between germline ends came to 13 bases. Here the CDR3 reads CASSVGGRADSYEQYF. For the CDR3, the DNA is TGTGCCAGCAGCGTAGGAGGCAGGGCTGACTCCTACGAGCAGTACTTC.

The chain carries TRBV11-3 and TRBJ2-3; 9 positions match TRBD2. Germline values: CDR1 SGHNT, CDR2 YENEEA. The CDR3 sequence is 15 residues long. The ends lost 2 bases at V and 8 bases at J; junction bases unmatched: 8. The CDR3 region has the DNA TGTGCCAGCAGCTTACAAGTACTAGCGGGTACTACGCAGTATTTT. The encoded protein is CASSLQVLAGTTQYF.

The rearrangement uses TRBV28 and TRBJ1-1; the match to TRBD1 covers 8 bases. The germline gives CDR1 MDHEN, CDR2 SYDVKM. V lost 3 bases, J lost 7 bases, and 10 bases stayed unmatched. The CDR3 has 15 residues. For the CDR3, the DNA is TGTGCCAGCAGTTTCCAGGACAGGGTGGCCAGTGAAGCTTTCTTT. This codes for CASSFQDRVASEAFF.